This T cell receptor beta chain came from a study of OX40 agonist ivuxolimab in advanced cancers. Germline CDR1 reads SGHVS; CDR2 reads FNYEAQ. After removal of 5 bases from V and 0 bases from J, the junction contained 4 bases not matched to a gene. The CDR3 covers 14 residues. Overall study results and limits: In the 0.1-3.0 mg/kg groups, partial responders showed among the lowest expansion. Clones of CD4+ and CD8+ blood T cells grew by week 6 at doses of 0.1 to 3.0 mg/kg. CD8+ T cells were the subset that, on average, had more expanded clones than CD4+.

TCRdb's table, derived via immunoSEQ multiplex PCR, lists solely in-frame clones and lacks some. Of roughly 68,000 clones in the sample, approximately 90% were seen once. Worth noting for this clone: The antigen remains unidentified.

This specimen consisted of CD4+ or CD8+ T cells sorted from blood, obtained in a trial of the OX40 agonist ivuxolimab. V gene TRBV7-6 combines with J gene TRBJ2-7; 7 positions agree with TRBD1. This sequence originates from an adult with an advanced solid tumor such as melanoma, head and neck, liver or kidney cancer. CDR3 loop: CASSKWDSSYEQYF. The CDR3 region has the DNA TGTGCCAGCAGCAAGTGGGACAGCTCCTACGAGCAGTACTTC.